This is a list of T cell receptor beta chains from one sample in a study of Ad26.COV2.S vaccination and SARS-CoV-2 variants. The method was immunoSEQ multiplex PCR; TCRdb's version includes in-frame clones alone and lacks a portion of them. In the table there are fewer than 600,000 clones, roughly nine tenths of which are singletons. Sample: peripheral blood, taken in a trial of Ad26.COV2.S vaccine versus placebo. The receptors shown here come from a person between 18 and 59 years old who received the Ad26.COV2.S COVID-19 vaccine or a placebo. The CDR3 runs from the conserved cysteine through the conserved F or W. Fields, in order: V gene, clone size, D gene, J gene, CDR3 DNA, CDR3 protein. D genes are given only for firm matches. Clone size is not always given. Where it is, it says once, few, many or a class for expanded clones.

>TRBV6-1|NA|NA|TRBJ1-1
TGTGCCAGCACAGAGAGGAACACTGAAGCTTTCTTT
CASTERNTEAFF
>TRBV2|NA|TRBD2|TRBJ2-5
TGTGCAAACGGGGTAGCGCGGGGGCAAGAGACCCAGTACTTC
CANGVARGQETQYF
>TRBV18|NA|TRBD1|TRBJ2-3
TGTGCCAGCTCACTAAGGACAGGGAGCACAGATACGCAGTATTTT
CASSLRTGSTDTQYF
>TRBV7-9|NA|NA|TRBJ1-2
TGTGCCAGCAGGCCGGGAGGAGCTAACTATGGCTACACCTTC
CASRPGGANYGYTF
>TRBV3-1/TRBV3-2|NA|TRBD2|TRBJ2-1
TGTGCCAGCGGGTCTCTAGCGGGGAAGATTGAGCAGTTCTTC
CASGSLAGKIEQFF
>TRBV30|few|NA|TRBJ1-1
TGTGCCTGGACATGGGGGCGCGGCACTGAAGCTTTCTTT
CAWTWGRGTEAFF
>TRBV5-1|NA|NA|TRBJ2-1
TGCGCCAGCAGCTTGGGGAGCTCGCTCAATGAGCAGTTCTTC
CASSLGSSLNEQFF
>TRBV19|NA|NA|TRBJ1-1
TGTGCCAGTAGATGGGTGGGGGGCGCGAACACTGAAGCTTTCTTT
CASRWVGGANTEAFF
>TRBV29-1|NA|NA|TRBJ2-5
TGCAGCGTTTACAGGGTTCAGGAGACCCAGTACTTC
CSVYRVQETQYF
>TRBV20-1|NA|NA|TRBJ2-7
TGCAGTGCTAGTAAGCCGGAGAGGGGATTATACGAGCAGTACTTC
CSASKPERGLYEQYF
>TRBV19|NA|TRBD1|TRBJ1-1
TGTGCCAGTAGTGCGGGGACAGGGGGTACTGAAGCTTTCTTT
CASSAGTGGTEAFF
>TRBV27|NA|NA|TRBJ2-6
TGTGCCAGCAGTTTATATCCCAACCCCGGGGATTTGACTCCTGGGGCCAACGTCCTGACTTTC
CASSLYPNPGDLTPGANVLTF
>TRBV7-9|NA|NA|TRBJ1-1
TGTGCCAGCAGCTTATCGGCGTGGGGTGAGGGCACTGAAGCTTTCTTT
CASSLSAWGEGTEAFF
>TRBV2|NA|TRBD1|TRBJ1-1
TGTGCCAGCACCGTCAGGGGGCTATTGAACACTGAAGCTTTCTTT
CASTVRGLLNTEAFF
>TRBV25-1|NA|NA|TRBJ1-2
TGTGCCAGCAGTGGGCCCGGTCTGACAACCCACGGCTACACCTTC
CASSGPGLTTHGYTF
>TRBV25-1|NA|NA|TRBJ2-2
TGTGCCAGCAGTGGCCCTGTGGAGCTGTTTTTT
CASSGPVELFF
>TRBV9|NA|NA|TRBJ1-2
TGTGCCAGCAGCGCCCGGGATCTCGGGTATGGCTACACCTTC
CASSARDLGYGYTF
>TRBV28|NA|NA|TRBJ2-7
TGTGCCAGCAGTCACCCGGCCTACGAGCAGTACTTC
CASSHPAYEQYF
>TRBV5-1|once|TRBD1|TRBJ2-3
TGCGCCAGCAGCTTGGGGACAGGGGTGGATACGCAGTATTTT
CASSLGTGVDTQYF
>TRBV11-3|NA|TRBD1|TRBJ2-7
TGTGCCAGCAGCATATCCGGGACAGGGACCTACGAGCAGTACTTC
CASSISGTGTYEQYF
>TRBV9|NA|NA|TRBJ2-7
TGTGCCAGCAGCGTAGCTACCCGGGGTAGCGAGCAGTACTTC
CASSVATRGSEQYF